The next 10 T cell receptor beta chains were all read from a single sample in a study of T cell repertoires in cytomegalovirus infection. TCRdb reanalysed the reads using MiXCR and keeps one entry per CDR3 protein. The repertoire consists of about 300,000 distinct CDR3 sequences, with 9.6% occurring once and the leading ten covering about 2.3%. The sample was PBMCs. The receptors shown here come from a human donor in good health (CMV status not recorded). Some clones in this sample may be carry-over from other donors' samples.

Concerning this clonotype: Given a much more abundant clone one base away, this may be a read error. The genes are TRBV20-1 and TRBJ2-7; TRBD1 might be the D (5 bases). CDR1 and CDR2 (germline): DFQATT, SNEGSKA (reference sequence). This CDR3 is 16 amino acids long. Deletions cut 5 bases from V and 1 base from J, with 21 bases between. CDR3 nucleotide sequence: TGCAGTGCTGGGTCCTCCTCCAGGGCAAAATCCTACGAGCAGTACTTC. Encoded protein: CSAGSSSRAKSYEQYF.

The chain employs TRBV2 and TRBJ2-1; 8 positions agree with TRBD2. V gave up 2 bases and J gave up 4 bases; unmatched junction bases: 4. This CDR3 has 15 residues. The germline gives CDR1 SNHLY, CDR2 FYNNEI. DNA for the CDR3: TGTGCCAGCAGTGAATGGGCGGGGGGATACAATGAGCAGTTCTTC. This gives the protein CASSEWAGGYNEQFF.

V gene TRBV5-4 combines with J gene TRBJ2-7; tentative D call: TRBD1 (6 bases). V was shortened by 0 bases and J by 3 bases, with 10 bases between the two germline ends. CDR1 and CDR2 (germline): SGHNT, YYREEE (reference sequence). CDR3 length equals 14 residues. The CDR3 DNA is TGTGCCAGCAGCTTGGCCCTGGACAGCTACGAGCAGTACGTC. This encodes CASSLALDSYEQYV.

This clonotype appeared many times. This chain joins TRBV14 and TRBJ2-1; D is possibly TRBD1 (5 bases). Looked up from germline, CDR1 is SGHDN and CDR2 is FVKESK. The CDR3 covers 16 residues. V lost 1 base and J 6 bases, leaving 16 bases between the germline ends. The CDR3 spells CASSQVGQLQGNEQFF. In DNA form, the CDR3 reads TGTGCCAGCAGCCAAGTAGGGCAGCTCCAGGGCAATGAGCAGTTCTTC.

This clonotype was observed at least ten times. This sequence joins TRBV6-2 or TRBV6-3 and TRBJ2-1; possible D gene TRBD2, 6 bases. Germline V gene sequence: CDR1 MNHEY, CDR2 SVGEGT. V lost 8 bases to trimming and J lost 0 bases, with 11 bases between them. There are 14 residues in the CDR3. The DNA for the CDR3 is TGTGCCAGCGCGGGGCAGGGCTCCTACAATGAGCAGTTCTTC. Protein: CASAGQGSYNEQFF.

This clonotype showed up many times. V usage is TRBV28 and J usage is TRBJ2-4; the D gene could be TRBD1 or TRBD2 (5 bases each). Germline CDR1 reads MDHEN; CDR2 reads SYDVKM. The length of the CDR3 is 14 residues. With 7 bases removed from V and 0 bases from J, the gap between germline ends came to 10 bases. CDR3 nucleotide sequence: TGTGCCAGCATCGGGGCGATAGCCAAAAACATTCAGTACTTC. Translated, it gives CASIGAIAKNIQYF.

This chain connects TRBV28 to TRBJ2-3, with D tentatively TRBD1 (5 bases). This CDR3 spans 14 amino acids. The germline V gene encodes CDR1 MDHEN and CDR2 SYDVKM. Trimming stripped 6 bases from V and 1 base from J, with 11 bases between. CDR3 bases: TGTGCCAGCAGGGGGCGCGGTCGCACAGATACGCAGTATTTT. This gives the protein CASRGRGRTDTQYF.

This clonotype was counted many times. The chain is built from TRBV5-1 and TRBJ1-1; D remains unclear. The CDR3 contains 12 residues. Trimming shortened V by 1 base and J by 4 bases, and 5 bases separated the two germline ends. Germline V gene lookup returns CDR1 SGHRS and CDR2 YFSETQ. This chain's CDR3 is CASSLPGTEAFF. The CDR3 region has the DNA TGCGCCAGCAGCTTGCCGGGCACTGAAGCTTTCTTT.

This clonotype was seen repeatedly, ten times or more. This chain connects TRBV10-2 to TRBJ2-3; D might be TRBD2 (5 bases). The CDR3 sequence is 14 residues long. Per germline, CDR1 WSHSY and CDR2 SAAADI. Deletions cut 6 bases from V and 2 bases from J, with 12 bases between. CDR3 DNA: TGCGCCAGCAGCCTCGGGGAAGTCACAGATACGCAGTATTTT. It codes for CASSLGEVTDTQYF.

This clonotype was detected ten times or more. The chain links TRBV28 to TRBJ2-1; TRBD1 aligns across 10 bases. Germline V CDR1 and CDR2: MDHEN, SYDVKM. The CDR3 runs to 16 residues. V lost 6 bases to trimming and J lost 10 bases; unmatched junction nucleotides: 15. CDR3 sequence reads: CASSGTGVITMQEQFF. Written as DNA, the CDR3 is TGTGCCAGCAGCGGGACAGGGGTTATTACAATGCAGGAGCAGTTCTTC. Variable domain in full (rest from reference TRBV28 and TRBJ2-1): DVKVTQSSRYLVKRTGEKVFLECVQDMDHENMFWYRQDPGLGLRLIYFSYDVKMKEKGDIPEGYSVSREKKERFSLILESASTNQTSMYLCASSGTGVITMQEQFFGPGTRLTVL.